This TCR beta chain was identified during a study of long-term antiretroviral therapy in people with HIV. Per germline, CDR1 SGHTA and CDR2 FQGNSA. This CDR3 spans 14 amino acids. Trimming pared 1 base from V and 1 base from J, leaving 4 bases between. This was the immunoSEQ v3.0 assay at survey level. TCRdb's table, derived via immunoSEQ multiplex PCR, lists solely in-frame clones and lacks some. The sample has tens of thousands of clones; about 96% are singletons. The receptor comes from a woman in her fifties or sixties with HIV. Sequencing used unsorted PBMCs, obtained 3.7 years after starting antiretroviral therapy. The chain uses TRBV7-2 and TRBJ2-2; D is ambiguous. The DNA of the CDR3 is TGTGCCAGCAGCTTAGGGTTGAACACCGGGGAGCTGTTTTTT. Its protein is CASSLGLNTGELFF.